One sample yielded the 28 T cell receptor beta chains listed below, sequenced in a study of CD8+ T cells in alopecia areata. Extraction of RNA preceded its reverse transcription into cDNA, which served as the sequencing template. Only in-frame clones appear in the TCRdb table, and some are missing; sequencing was by immunoSEQ multiplex PCR. The table records roughly 150,000 clones, about nine tenths of them present only once. The input for sequencing was CD8+ T cells sorted from blood, taken at week 0. The receptors derive from a human donor with alopecia areata.

This rearrangement joins TRBV7-6 to TRBJ2-3; D possibly corresponds to TRBD2 (7 bases). This CDR3 contains 15 residues. Germline CDR1 is SGHVS and CDR2 is FNYEAQ. V lost 5 bases to trimming and J lost 5 bases, with 17 bases between them. CDR3 coding DNA: TGTGCCAGCAGCCCCGATGGGGGGGCCGGAGATACGCAGTATTTT. Its translation: CASSPDGGAGDTQYF.

Concerning this clone itself: Other DNA sequences from this sample encode an identical CDR3 as well. The chain has TRBV4-1 and TRBJ2-1, with 11 bases identical to TRBD1. The germline V gene has CDR1 MGHRA and CDR2 YSYEKL. The J segment lost 8 bases and the V segment lost 3 bases, leaving 0 bases of the junction unmatched. This CDR3 comprises 13 residues. The CDR3 DNA follows: TGCGCCAGCAGCCAGGGACAGGGGGATGAGCAGTTCTTC. It yields the protein CASSQGQGDEQFF.

The V call is TRBV7-6, the J call TRBJ2-5; 11 bases agree with TRBD2. J was trimmed by 4 bases and V by 1 base; bases with no gene match: 2. This CDR3 spans 15 amino acids. Per germline, CDR1 SGHVS and CDR2 FNYEAQ. The CDR3 nucleotides read TGTGCCAGCAGCTTAGGACTAGCGGGACCAGAGACCCAGTACTTC. It specifies CASSLGLAGPETQYF.

The chain carries TRBV6-5 and TRBJ1-2; D gene uncertain. This CDR3 spans 13 amino acids. Trimming left V 5 bases short and J 6 bases short, with 13 bases between. Germline V gene lookup returns CDR1 MNHEY and CDR2 SVGAGI. For the CDR3, the DNA is TGTGCCAGCAGTCCCCCGGGAATAAATGGCTACACCTTC. This gives the protein CASSPPGINGYTF.

The chain is built from TRBV10-2 and TRBJ2-7, with 11 bases matching TRBD2. This CDR3 comprises 14 residues. Trimming at V came to 6 bases and at J to 6 bases, leaving 7 bases not matched to a gene. CDR1 is WSHSY, CDR2 SAAADI, per germline. The CDR3, as DNA: TGCGCCAGCAGCTACTCCGGGACTAGCGGCGAGCAGTACTTC. This sequence encodes CASSYSGTSGEQYF.

CDR3 in amino acids: CASRGDEQFF. The CDR3 DNA sequence: TGCGCCAGCAGGGGGGATGAGCAGTTCTTC. The chain is built from TRBV10-2 and TRBJ2-1; D is perhaps TRBD1 or TRBD2 (5 bases each). V was trimmed by 6 bases and J by 8 bases, leaving 5 bases between them. CDR3 length: 10 amino acids. Per the germline V gene, CDR1 is WSHSY and CDR2 is SAAADI.

Concerning this clone: The sample has other DNA sequences that encode this CDR3 too. The rearrangement links TRBV6-5 to TRBJ2-2; 7 bases line up with TRBD2. The CDR3 length is 13 residues. Germline V gene data show CDR1 as MNHEY and CDR2 as SVGAGI. With V trimmed by 3 bases and J by 6 bases, 1 base remained unmatched. The CDR3 sequence: CASSYGRAGELFF. CDR3 sequence (DNA): TGTGCCAGCAGTTATGGGAGGGCCGGGGAGCTGTTTTTT.

This chain links TRBV2 with TRBJ2-7; D remains ambiguous. The CDR3 length is 12 residues. With 6 bases removed from V and 4 bases from J, the gap between germline ends came to 10 bases. Germline CDR1 and CDR2: SNHLY and FYNNEI. The CDR3 sequence is CASSYGEYEQYF. In DNA form, the CDR3 reads TGTGCCAGCAGCTACGGAGAGTACGAGCAGTACTTC.

The chain recombines TRBV2 with TRBJ1-6, with D unclear. Trimming took off 10 bases at V and 0 bases at J, with 10 bases between the two ends. Germline CDR1 reads SNHLY; CDR2 reads FYNNEI. This CDR3 comprises 14 residues. CDR3 coding DNA: TGTGCCATCGTACAGAGCTCCTATAATTCACCCCTCCACTTT. Its protein product is CAIVQSSYNSPLHF.

This chain uses TRBV5-1 with TRBJ2-5, with D possibly being TRBD1 or TRBD2 (5 bases each). Germline CDR1 SGHRS, CDR2 YFSETQ. This CDR3 is 15 amino acids long. Trimming removed 5 bases from V and 4 bases from J, with 18 bases in between. The CDR3 DNA is TGCGCCAGCAGTGGAGAGGGGACCCCACCAGAGACCCAGTACTTC. Translated, it gives CASSGEGTPPETQYF.

V gene TRBV7-6 combines with J gene TRBJ2-1; D remains unclear. Trimming left V 5 bases short and J 7 bases short, with 9 bases between. The CDR3 loop spans 12 amino acids. Germline V CDR1 and CDR2: SGHVS, FNYEAQ. The chain's CDR3 is CASSPIGNEQFF. The CDR3 coding sequence is TGTGCCAGCAGCCCCATTGGAAATGAGCAGTTCTTC.

This sequence joins TRBV6-1 and TRBJ2-7, with D perhaps TRBD1 (5 bases). In germline, CDR1 is MNHNS, CDR2 SASEGT. The CDR3 contains 13 residues. Trimming removed 7 bases from V and 0 bases from J, with 10 bases in between. CDR3 sequence reads: CASIQASSYEQYF. CDR3 nucleotides: TGTGCCAGCATACAGGCTTCCTCCTACGAGCAGTACTTC.

CDR3 amino acids: CASSLSAQNEQFF. In DNA form, the CDR3 reads TGTGCCAGCAGCCTCTCTGCTCAGAATGAGCAGTTCTTC. V gene TRBV6-5 combines with J gene TRBJ2-1; no firm D call. The CDR3 contains 13 residues. Germline V gene data show CDR1 as MNHEY and CDR2 as SVGAGI. V lost 6 bases, J lost 7 bases, and 13 bases lay in between.

The chain carries TRBV7-9 and TRBJ1-4; no definite D call. CDR3 length: 12 residues. V lost 1 base and J lost 15, with 12 bases in between. The germline V gene encodes CDR1 SEHNR and CDR2 FQNEAQ (reference sequence). CDR3 bases: TGTGCCAGCAGCTTAGGAGTGGATCCCATGTTTTTT. Translated, it gives CASSLGVDPMFF.

This rearrangement joins TRBV5-4 to TRBJ1-1, with D hard to call. The ends were cut back, 2 bases at V and 6 bases at J, with 8 bases in the middle. The CDR3 runs to 12 residues. Germline V gene data show CDR1 as SGHNT and CDR2 as YYREEE (reference sequence). The CDR3 loop is CASSFKGAEAFF. The DNA for the CDR3 is TGTGCCAGCAGCTTCAAAGGTGCTGAAGCTTTCTTT.

This CDR3 is CASKGTGANVLTF. CDR3 coding DNA: TGTGCCAGCAAAGGAACTGGGGCCAACGTCCTGACTTTC. The chain is built from TRBV27 and TRBJ2-6; D remains ambiguous. With 7 bases removed from V and 2 bases from J, the gap between germline ends came to 6 bases. Germline V gene sequence: CDR1 MNHEY, CDR2 SMNVEV (reference sequence). The CDR3 spans 13 residues.

The chain combines TRBV7-2 with TRBJ2-7, with D hard to call. Looked up from germline, CDR1 is SGHTA and CDR2 is FQGNSA. CDR3 size: 14 residues. Trimming shortened V by 5 bases and J by 0 bases, and 11 bases separated the two germline ends. The CDR3, as DNA: TGTGCCAGCAGCCAAACCCGCAGCTCCTACGAGCAGTACTTC. Its translation is CASSQTRSSYEQYF.

The CDR3 loop reads CASSLVGVYEQYF. The CDR3 coding sequence is TGTGCCAGCAGCTTGGTGGGTGTCTACGAGCAGTACTTC. This chain connects TRBV5-8 to TRBJ2-7; D not certain. The germline V gene has CDR1 SGHTS and CDR2 YDEGEE. The CDR3 totals 13 residues. V was clipped by 0 bases and J by 3 bases, with 7 bases between them.

This chain connects TRBV15 to TRBJ2-7; D unresolved. Per germline, CDR1 LNHNV and CDR2 YYDKDF (reference sequence). This CDR3 has 14 residues. V lost 3 bases and J 4 bases, leaving 13 bases between the germline ends. In nucleotides, the CDR3 is TGTGCCACCAGCAGGGCGCGGTTCCCGTACGAGCAGTACTTC. Translating it yields CATSRARFPYEQYF.

The chain has TRBV29-1 and TRBJ1-2; TRBD1 matches at 9 bases. CDR1 is SQVTM and CDR2 is ANQGSEA in the germline V gene. The CDR3 extends over 13 amino acids. V trimming: 0 bases; J trimming: 5 bases; junction bases outside the gene matches: 1. For the CDR3, the DNA is TGCAGCGTTGAAGAGGACAGGGGATATGGCTACACCTTC. Its protein product is CSVEEDRGYGYTF. Variable domain in full (rest from reference TRBV29-1 and TRBJ1-2): SAVISQKPSRDICQRGTSLTIQCQVDSQVTMMFWYRQQPGQSLTLIATANQGSEATYESGFVIDKFPISRPNLTFSTLTVSNMSPEDSSIYLCSVEEDRGYGYTFGSGTRLTVV.

The chain uses TRBV27 and TRBJ1-1; perhaps TRBD1 as D (5 bases). This CDR3 region has 13 residues. V was pared by 7 bases and J by 9 bases, with 18 bases between. Germline V lookup: CDR1 MNHEY, CDR2 SMNVEV (reference sequence). CDR3 DNA sequence: TGTGCCAGCATACGAGAGGGAGGGACCCAAGCTTTCTTT. This sequence encodes CASIREGGTQAFF.

J is TRBJ1-1 and V is TRBV29-1; a weak D match, TRBD1 (6 bases). The CDR3 is 22 residues long. Germline V lookup: CDR1 SQVTM, CDR2 ANQGSEA. V was trimmed by 6 bases and J by 3 bases, leaving 41 bases between them. The DNA of the CDR3 is TGCAGCGTCCCAAATCTGCGGCTTCAAAGGCCTGCAAGGGGGATGGGGGACACTGAAGCTTTCTTT. Residues: CSVPNLRLQRPARGMGDTEAFF.

The V gene is TRBV12-5, the J gene TRBJ2-1; TRBD1 aligns across 8 bases. The CDR3 spans 15 residues. After removal of 3 bases from V and 6 bases from J, the junction contained 7 bases not matched to a gene. The germline CDR1 and CDR2 sequences are LGHNT and FRNRAP. CDR3 nucleotide sequence: TGTGCTAGTGGTTTCCCACAGGGGGACGGCAATGAGCAGTTCTTC. Protein sequence: CASGFPQGDGNEQFF.

The chain combines TRBV7-9 with TRBJ2-1; TRBD2 matches at 14 bases. Germline V lookup: CDR1 SEHNR, CDR2 FQNEAQ (reference sequence). With V trimmed by 5 bases and J by 2 bases, 8 bases remained unmatched. CDR3 size: 18 residues. The CDR3 here is CASSPPSGLAGAYNEQFF. The CDR3, as DNA: TGTGCCAGCAGCCCACCCTCGGGACTAGCGGGAGCCTACAATGAGCAGTTCTTC.

V is TRBV30 and J is TRBJ1-1; D unresolved. V lost 4 bases and J 4 bases, leaving 7 bases between the germline ends. The CDR3 contains 11 residues. Per germline, CDR1 GTSNPN and CDR2 SVGIG (reference sequence). This chain's CDR3 is CAWIRSTEAFF. CDR3 nucleotide sequence: TGTGCCTGGATCAGGTCCACTGAAGCTTTCTTT.

The chain combines TRBV27 with TRBJ2-1, with TRBD2 matching over 7 bases. Germline assignment: CDR1 MNHEY and CDR2 SMNVEV (reference sequence). This CDR3 has 15 amino acids. J lost 9 bases, V lost 2 bases, and 10 bases had no gene match. CDR3 sequence (DNA): TGTGCCAGCAGTTTAAGGGGTCAGGGACTAAGTGAGCAGTTCTTC. It codes for CASSLRGQGLSEQFF.

About this clone: One end of the junction is discordant with germline, which a read error may explain. The chain recombines TRBV7-7 with TRBJ2-1; D remains ambiguous. The CDR3 consists of 15 residues. CDR1 SSHAT and CDR2 FNYEAQ come from the germline V gene (reference sequence). DNA of the CDR3: TGTGCTAGCAGCCACGGGTCTGACGCCTACAATGAGCAGTTCTTC. This codes for CASSHGSDAYNEQFF. The full variable domain, rest sourced from reference TRBV7-7 and TRBJ2-1, is GAGVSQSPRYKVTKRGQDVTLRCDPISSHATLYWYQQALGQGPEFLTYFNYEAQPDKSGLPSDRFSAERPEGSISTLTIQRTEQRDSAMYRCASSHGSDAYNEQFFGPGTRLTVL.

Note on this clone: Other DNA sequences in the same sample also yield this CDR3. This sequence joins TRBV5-4 and TRBJ2-2; unclear D gene. The CDR3 runs 12 residues. CDR1 is SGHNT, CDR2 YYREEE, per germline (reference sequence). V lost 1 base, J lost 4 bases, and 2 bases lay in between. CDR3: CASSLSTGELFF. CDR3 nucleotides: TGTGCCAGCAGCTTGTCCACCGGGGAGCTGTTTTTT.